Detailed here is one TCR beta chain. Its target is not known. Reverse transcription of roughly 0.5 to 1 ug RNA was performed with random hexamers. Multiplex immunoSEQ PCR targeted 54 Vbeta and 13 Jbeta TCR beta segments. One entry per CDR3 protein results from TCRdb running MiXCR on the immunoSEQ multiplex PCR reads. The sample holds some 150,000 distinct CDR3 sequences, around 95% seen once. The data are from a study of CD8 T cells in Susac syndrome. Study-wide points: As acknowledged by the study, its TCR sequencing and HLA analysis included a relatively small number of individuals.

There are 16 residues in the CDR3. Trimming removed 4 bases from V and 1 base from J, with 16 bases in between. Germline V lookup: CDR1 SEHNR, CDR2 FQNEAQ (reference sequence). Sequencing of TCR beta, carried out with a high-throughput approach, was applied to CD8+ and CD4+ T cells from the blood. TEMRA cells were enriched by FACS, and CD4+ and CD8+ T cells were negatively isolated. The sequenced sample was CD8+ T cells from PBMCs. The chain carries TRBV7-9 and TRBJ1-2; D remains ambiguous. The sequence was obtained from a human donor with multiple sclerosis. The CDR3 nucleotides read TGTGCCAGCAGCTCGTCCGGGATTAGCTTTAACTATGGCTACACCTTC. Amino acid sequence: CASSSSGISFNYGYTF.